These 23 T cell receptor beta chains were all obtained from the same sample, sequenced in a study of T cells in Graves' hyperthyroidism and ophthalmopathy. Regions amplified from RNA transcripts were the TCR beta CDR3 regions. The HTBI primer set drove a first-round RT-PCR of the TCR CDR3. MiXCR, run by TCRdb on the multiplex PCR reads, gives a single entry per CDR3 protein. The table shows 550,000 to 600,000 distinct CDR3 sequences, with roughly 46% occurring only once. Sequenced material: peripheral blood or thyroid tissue (not recorded which). These receptors came from an adult woman with Graves' disease, either hyperthyroidism or ophthalmopathy (not recorded which).

This clonotype occurred many times. The chain is built from TRBV19 and TRBJ2-7; 7 positions match TRBD1. Germline values: CDR1 LNHDA, CDR2 SQIVND (reference sequence). This CDR3 contains 13 residues. V was clipped by 6 bases and J by 4 bases; unmatched bases: 6. CDR3 in amino acids: CASSKDRTYEQYF. The CDR3 DNA follows: TGTGCCAGTAGCAAGGACAGGACTTACGAGCAGTACTTC.

This clonotype was found a few times. This chain uses TRBV20-1 with TRBJ1-3, with 7 bases fitting TRBD1. Germline V gives CDR1 DFQATT, CDR2 SNEGSKA (reference sequence). The junction had 18 bases not matched to a gene; V was cut back by 0 bases and J by 7 bases. The CDR3 extends over 18 amino acids. CDR3 nucleotides: TGCAGTGCTAGAGAGGACCCGGGACAGCGAGGCCTTGGGAACACCATATATTTT. Translated: CSAREDPGQRGLGNTIYF.

This CDR3 is CASSEADRGNGYTF. Here the CDR3 DNA reads TGTGCCAGCAGTGAAGCGGACAGGGGGAATGGCTACACCTTC. V gene TRBV2 combines with J gene TRBJ1-2; 10 bases map to TRBD1. V was pared by 0 bases and J by 6 bases, with 1 base of the junction left unmatched. The length of the CDR3 is 14 residues. Germline V gene sequence: CDR1 SNHLY, CDR2 FYNNEI.

This chain uses TRBV20-1 with TRBJ1-2; D not resolved. Germline CDR1 is DFQATT and CDR2 is SNEGSKA (reference sequence). This CDR3 comprises 13 residues. Trimming shortened V by 1 base and J by 2 bases, and 8 bases separated the two germline ends. CDR3 loop: CSARAGRNYGYTF. The CDR3 region has the DNA TGCAGTGCTAGAGCTGGCCGCAACTATGGCTACACCTTC.

This chain uses TRBV7-2 with TRBJ2-7; 11 bases are a match to TRBD2. Germline V gene data show CDR1 as SGHTA and CDR2 as FQGNSA. The V gene end was trimmed by 6 bases and the J gene end by 7 bases; junction bases not matched to a gene: 5. CDR3 length: 13 residues. CDR3 nucleotide sequence: TGTGCCAGCAGTAGCGGGAGGGCGAGGGAGCAGTACTTC. This gives the protein CASSSGRAREQYF.

This chain joins TRBV11-2 and TRBJ2-2; D may be TRBD2 (5 bases). This CDR3 has 15 amino acids. The germline V gene encodes CDR1 SGHAT and CDR2 FQNNGV. Trimming cost V 7 bases and J 5 bases, with 17 bases left between them. The CDR3 reads CASTSGRERTGELFF. The CDR3 DNA reads TGTGCCAGCACCTCGGGAAGGGAGAGAACCGGGGAGCTGTTTTTT.

This clonotype showed up just a few times. This chain links TRBV29-1 with TRBJ1-1, with D possibly TRBD1 on 5 matching bases. The CDR3 consists of 13 residues. CDR1 SQVTM and CDR2 ANQGSEA come from the germline V gene. V was trimmed by 5 bases and J by 0 bases, leaving 10 bases between them. The CDR3 DNA sequence: TGCAGCGTTCGGGACGGTTTGAACACTGAAGCTTTCTTT. It specifies CSVRDGLNTEAFF. Complete variable domain (other parts from reference TRBV29-1 and TRBJ1-1): SAVISQKPSRDICQRGTSLTIQCQVDSQVTMMFWYRQQPGQSLTLIATANQGSEATYESGFVIDKFPISRPNLTFSTLTVSNMSPEDSSIYLCSVRDGLNTEAFFGQGTRLTVV.

This clonotype has a count of ten or more. The gene calls are TRBV12-3 or TRBV12-4 and TRBJ2-5; 9 bases agree with TRBD1. The CDR3 has 15 residues. The ends lost 4 bases at V and 4 bases at J; junction bases unmatched: 7. CDR3 protein: CASSSWDRVGETQYF. CDR3 nucleotide sequence: TGTGCCAGCAGTTCCTGGGACAGGGTAGGAGAGACCCAGTACTTC.

This clonotype came up many times. This chain links TRBV29-1 with TRBJ2-2; D possibly corresponds to TRBD1 (5 bases). The length of the CDR3 is 14 residues. CDR1 is SQVTM and CDR2 is ANQGSEA in the germline V gene. V was trimmed by 4 bases and J by 0 bases, leaving 9 bases between them. The CDR3 is CSVGTPANTGELFF. The CDR3 bases are TGCAGCGTTGGGACACCCGCGAACACCGGGGAGCTGTTTTTT.

The V gene is TRBV7-9, the J gene TRBJ1-2; tentative D call: TRBD1 (6 bases). This CDR3 has 13 residues. Germline V CDR1 and CDR2: SEHNR, FQNEAQ (reference sequence). Trimming cost V 6 bases and J 8 bases, with 16 bases left between them. As DNA, the CDR3 is TGTGCCAGCAGTCCCGGGACAAGCGAAGGCTACACCTTC. Translating gives CASSPGTSEGYTF. The full variable domain, rest sourced from reference TRBV7-9 and TRBJ1-2, is DTGVSQNPRHKITKRGQNVTFRCDPISEHNRLYWYRQTLGQGPEFLTYFQNEAQLEKSRLLSDRFSAERPKGSFSTLEIQRTEQGDSAMYLCASSPGTSEGYTFGSGTRLTVV.

This clonotype is a singleton in its sample. A read error may explain this, as a much larger clone is one base away. The chain has TRBV5-5 and TRBJ1-1; a weak D match, TRBD1 (5 bases). Trimming removed 2 bases at V and 6 bases at J, with 20 bases between. Germline CDR1 reads SGHKS; CDR2 reads YYEKEE (reference sequence). The CDR3 totals 16 residues. The CDR3 DNA reads as TGTGCCAGCAGCTTAATAGGCTACGGGGGTCCCGCTGAAGCTTTCTTT. It yields the protein CASSLIGYGGPAEAFF.

The table lists this clonotype with many counts. This chain joins TRBV5-8 and TRBJ2-1; tentatively, D is TRBD2 (5 bases). Trimming cost V 4 bases and J 7 bases, with 18 bases left between them. Germline V gene lookup returns CDR1 SGHTS and CDR2 YDEGEE. The CDR3 is made up of 15 amino acids. This CDR3 is CASSPDSALVNEQFF. Written as DNA, the CDR3 is TGTGCCAGCAGCCCGGACTCCGCCCTTGTGAATGAGCAGTTCTTC.

This chain links TRBV19 with TRBJ1-2; unclear D gene. Germline V gives CDR1 LNHDA, CDR2 SQIVND (reference sequence). CDR3 size: 11 residues. Trimming took 10 bases from V and 7 from J, leaving 13 bases between them. CDR3 amino acids: CATGEQVGYTF. The CDR3 bases are TGTGCCACCGGGGAACAAGTTGGCTACACCTTC.

The V call is TRBV6-5, the J call TRBJ1-1; D remains unclear. V lost 11 bases and J lost 8, with 9 bases in between. The CDR3 runs to 9 residues. CDR1 MNHEY and CDR2 SVGAGI come from the germline V gene. CDR3 nucleotide sequence: TGTGCCCAGCAGGTCGAAGCTTTCTTT. This codes for CAQQVEAFF.

The chain uses TRBV7-9 and TRBJ1-6, with D possibly TRBD1 on 5 matching bases. The CDR3 is made up of 16 amino acids. The germline V and J ends were trimmed by 5 bases and 13 bases, with 24 bases remaining between them. The germline CDR1 and CDR2 sequences are SEHNR and FQNEAQ (reference sequence). The CDR3: CASSNQGAGQGIPLHF. The CDR3, as DNA: TGTGCCAGCAGCAACCAGGGTGCAGGGCAAGGGATCCCCCTCCACTTT.

This clonotype was counted between two and nine times. The CDR3 DNA reads TGTGCCAGCAGCCGAGGGACTAGCGGTCGGTCCCAGTACTTC. It is translated as CASSRGTSGRSQYF. The rearrangement joins TRBV3-1 to TRBJ2-7, with TRBD2 matching 11 bases. CDR3 length: 14 amino acids. V dropped 4 bases and J dropped 10; count of bases not matched to a gene: 9. Looked up from germline, CDR1 is LGHDT and CDR2 is YNNKEL (reference sequence).

This clonotype came up a few times. The chain combines TRBV24-1 with TRBJ1-2; tentative D call: TRBD1 (5 bases). The V and J ends lost 4 bases and 8 bases respectively, with 19 bases between them. This CDR3 region has 15 residues. CDR1 and CDR2 from the germline V gene are KGHDR and SFDVKD. Here the CDR3 reads CATSDPRDQRLGYTF. For the CDR3, the DNA is TGTGCCACCAGTGACCCCCGGGACCAGCGGTTGGGCTACACCTTC.

The rearrangement links TRBV10-3 to TRBJ2-1; D is undetermined. The germline V and J ends were trimmed by 8 bases and 0 bases, with 11 bases remaining between them. CDR3 length equals 14 residues. Germline V gene data show CDR1 as ENHRY and CDR2 as SYGVKD. CDR3 bases: TGTGCCATCTCAAATAGGAGCTCCTACAATGAGCAGTTCTTC. Amino acids: CAISNRSSYNEQFF.

This clonotype was detected a few times. The rearrangement uses TRBV20-1 and TRBJ1-1; D is ambiguous. This CDR3 spans 12 amino acids. The germline CDR1 and CDR2 sequences are DFQATT and SNEGSKA (reference sequence). V was cut by 7 bases and J by 1 base, with 10 bases left in between. The CDR3 protein is CSVDGRNTEAFF. CDR3 coding DNA: TGCAGTGTTGACGGACGGAACACTGAAGCTTTCTTT.

The rearrangement links TRBV7-2 to TRBJ1-3; TRBD1 agrees at 8 bases. The CDR3 extends over 17 amino acids. From germline, CDR1 is SGHTA and CDR2 FQGNSA. Germline trimming cut 2 bases from V and 4 bases from J; bases unmatched to any gene: 10. The CDR3 spells CASSLYRGSGVGNTIYF. CDR3 bases: TGTGCCAGCAGCTTATACAGGGGGTCGGGAGTCGGAAACACCATATATTTT.

This clonotype was detected ten times or more. V gene TRBV7-2 combines with J gene TRBJ1-1, with D possibly being TRBD1 (6 bases). The V gene lost 2 bases and the J gene lost 4 bases, with 14 bases spanning the gap. The germline CDR1 and CDR2 sequences are SGHTA and FQGNSA. CDR3 length: 15 amino acids. The CDR3, as DNA: TGTGCCAGCAGCTTATCTGGGGGGCCTAGCACTGAAGCTTTCTTT. Residues: CASSLSGGPSTEAFF.

This clonotype came up many times. V gene TRBV7-6 combines with J gene TRBJ2-5; D is possibly TRBD2 (5 bases). CDR3 size: 12 residues. V dropped 5 bases and J dropped 5 bases, with 9 bases sitting between them. CDR1 and CDR2 from the germline V gene are SGHVS and FNYEAQ. The CDR3 nucleotides are TGTGCCAGCAGCCAACCGGGGGAGACCCAGTACTTC. Its protein product is CASSQPGETQYF.

This clonotype was seen many times. The chain employs TRBV12-3 or TRBV12-4 and TRBJ1-2; 9 bases match TRBD1. The CDR3 extends over 15 amino acids. Unmatched junction bases numbered 11, after V lost 5 bases and J lost 7 bases. The CDR3 sequence is CASSPNPDRGSGYTF. In DNA form, the CDR3 reads TGTGCCAGCAGTCCGAACCCGGACAGGGGAAGTGGCTACACCTTC.